This T cell receptor beta chain comes out of a study of blood T cells in healthy people across ages. Study-level findings and limits: Higher diversity, along with more naive CD4+ cells, distinguished long-lived donors from aged donors. Since the PBMCs were unsorted, naive and antigen-experienced cells could not be conclusively compared.

With 7 bases clipped from V and 7 bases from J, the junction kept 5 bases outside the gene matches. This CDR3 has 13 amino acids. The germline V gene has CDR1 KGHDR and CDR2 SFDVKD. Next came a second PCR, run for about 7 to 11 cycles, which used a sample-barcoded 5' primer along with a J-beta primer mix. Individual samples furnished no less than 2.5 million CDR3-containing paired-end reads apiece. In TCRdb, the 5' RACE reads were re-called with MiXCR into one record per CDR3 protein. The sample shows 1.5 million to 2 million distinct CDR3 sequences, about 50% of them seen only once. This clonotype showed up just a few times. As yet, its antigen is unknown.

Material for sequencing was blood. The sequence was obtained from a middle-aged woman in good health. This chain links TRBV24-1 with TRBJ2-1; 8 bases line up with TRBD2. The CDR3 spells CATSPGLGNEQFF. CDR3 nucleotides: TGTGCCACCAGCCCGGGACTAGGGAATGAGCAGTTCTTC.